This T cell receptor (beta chain) emerged from a study of T cells after posttransplantation cyclophosphamide. Germline V gene sequence: CDR1 MNHNY, CDR2 SVGAGI (reference sequence). V was cut by 2 bases and J by 7 bases, with 12 bases left in between. The CDR3 has 15 amino acids. The method was immunoSEQ multiplex PCR; TCRdb's version includes in-frame clones alone and lacks a portion of them. The table has 17,000 or so clones, 75% to 80% seen once; the top ten hold roughly 29%. Busulfan-fludarabine conditioning, marrow transplant, and cyclophosphamide on days +3 and +4 were administered. The study, taken as a whole, reports: TRB clonality was highly associated with recipient CMV seropositivity and reactivation. Later blood repertoires were often dominated by clones from the donor CD8+ memory compartment.

This clone has only a few counts. Its antigen is unknown. The source is a female patient between 40 and 50 years old who received an allogeneic stem cell transplant from a related donor, was CMV-positive, and had no GVHD. Some of these T cells may belong to the graft donor. The sequencing here drew on CD8+ T cells sorted from PBMCs, taken 1,800 to 2,000 days after a stem cell transplant with posttransplant cyclophosphamide. The chain has TRBV6-6 and TRBJ1-6; D might be TRBD1 (6 bases). CDR3 residues: CASSYTDRSNSPLHF. CDR3 bases: TGTGCCAGCAGTTACACCGACAGGTCAAATTCACCCCTCCACTTT.